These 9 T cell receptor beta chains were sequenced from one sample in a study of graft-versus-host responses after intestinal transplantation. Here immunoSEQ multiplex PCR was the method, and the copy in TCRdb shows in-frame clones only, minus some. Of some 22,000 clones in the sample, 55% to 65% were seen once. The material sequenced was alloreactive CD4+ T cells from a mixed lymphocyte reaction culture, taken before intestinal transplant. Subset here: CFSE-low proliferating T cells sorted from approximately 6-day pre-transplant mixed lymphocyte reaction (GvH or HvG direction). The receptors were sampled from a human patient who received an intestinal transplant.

The CDR3 coding sequence is TGTGCCAGCAGCATCGGGACACTGACCACAGATACGCAGTATTTT. It codes for CASSIGTLTTDTQYF. This chain uses TRBV7-3 with TRBJ2-3; weak D call: TRBD1 (6 bases). The CDR3 has 15 amino acids. V lost 5 bases and J lost 2, with 14 bases in between. Germline assignment: CDR1 SGHTA and CDR2 FQGTGA. Combining the CDR3 with reference TRBV7-3 and TRBJ2-3 gives the whole variable domain GAGVSQTPSNKVTEKGKYVELRCDPISGHTALYWYRQSLGQGPEFLIYFQGTGAADDSGLPNDRFFAVRPEGSVSTLKIQRTERGDSAVYLCASSIGTLTTDTQYFGPGTRLTVL.

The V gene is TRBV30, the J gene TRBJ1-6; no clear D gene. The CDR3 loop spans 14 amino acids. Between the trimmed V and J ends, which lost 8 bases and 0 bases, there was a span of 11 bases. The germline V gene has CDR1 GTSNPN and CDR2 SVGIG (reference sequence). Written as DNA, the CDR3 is TGTGCCGGAGGAGGAGTCTCCTATAATTCACCCCTCCACTTT. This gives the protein CAGGGVSYNSPLHF.

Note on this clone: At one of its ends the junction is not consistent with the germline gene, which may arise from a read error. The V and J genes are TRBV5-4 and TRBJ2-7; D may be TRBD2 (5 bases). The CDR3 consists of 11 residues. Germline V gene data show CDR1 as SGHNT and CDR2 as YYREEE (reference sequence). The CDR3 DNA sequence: TGTGCCAGCAGCTTCGGACTCTTCTGGGACTTC. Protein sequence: CASSFGLFWDF.

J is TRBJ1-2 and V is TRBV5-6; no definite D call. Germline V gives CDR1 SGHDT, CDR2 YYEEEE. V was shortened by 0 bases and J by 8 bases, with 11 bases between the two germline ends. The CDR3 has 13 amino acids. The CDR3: CASSLVSAGGYTF. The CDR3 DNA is TGTGCCAGCAGCTTGGTTTCGGCAGGAGGCTACACCTTC.

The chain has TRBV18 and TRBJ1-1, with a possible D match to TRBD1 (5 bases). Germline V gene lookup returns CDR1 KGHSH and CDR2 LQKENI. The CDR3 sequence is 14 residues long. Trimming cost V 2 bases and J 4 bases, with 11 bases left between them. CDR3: CASSPGEGSTEAFF. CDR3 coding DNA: TGTGCCAGCTCACCAGGGGAGGGGAGCACTGAAGCTTTCTTT.

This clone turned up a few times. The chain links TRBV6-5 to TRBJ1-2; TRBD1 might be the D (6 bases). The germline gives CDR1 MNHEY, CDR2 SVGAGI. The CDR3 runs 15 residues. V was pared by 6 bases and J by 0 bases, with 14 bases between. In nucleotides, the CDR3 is TGTGCCAGCAGGACGAACAGGGCAGCTAACTATGGCTACACCTTC. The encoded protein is CASRTNRAANYGYTF.

CDR3: CSVKRQGDTQYF. The CDR3 coding sequence is TGCAGCGTGAAAAGACAGGGGGATACGCAGTATTTT. V is TRBV29-1 and J is TRBJ2-3; 8 bases match TRBD1. CDR1 is SQVTM, CDR2 ANQGSEA, per germline. The CDR3 covers 12 residues. The V and J ends lost 6 bases and 6 bases, in that order; junction bases with no gene match: 5.

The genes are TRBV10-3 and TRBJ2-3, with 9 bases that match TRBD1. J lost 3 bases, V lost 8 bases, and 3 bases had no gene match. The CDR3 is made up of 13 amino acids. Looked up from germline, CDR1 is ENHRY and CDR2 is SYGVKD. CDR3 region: CAILDRGTDTQYF. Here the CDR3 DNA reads TGTGCCATCTTGGACAGGGGTACAGATACGCAGTATTTT.

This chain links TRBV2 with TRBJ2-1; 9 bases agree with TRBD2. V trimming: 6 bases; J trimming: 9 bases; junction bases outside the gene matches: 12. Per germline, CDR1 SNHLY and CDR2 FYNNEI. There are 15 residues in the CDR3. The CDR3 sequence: CASSLLPGLAFEQFF. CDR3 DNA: TGTGCCAGCAGCCTACTACCGGGACTAGCTTTTGAGCAGTTCTTC.